The rows below give T cell receptor beta chains drawn from one sample of a study of CD8+ T cells in alopecia areata. The repertoire was sequenced with immunoSEQ multiplex PCR; TCRdb's copy has only in-frame clones and lacks some. The table shows 200,000 to 250,000 clones, with 64% occurring only once. The sample consisted of CD4+ T cells sorted from blood, taken at week 4, from a patient treated with tofacitinib. Every receptor here comes from a human donor with alopecia areata. Both conserved end residues are part of each CDR3. D genes are given only for firm matches. Not every row has a clone size; where given, it reads once, few, many or a size class.

clone size,D gene,CDR3 length,V gene,J gene,CDR3 protein,CDR3 DNA
.,.,17,TRBV23-1,TRBJ2-6,CASSQSGPDSGANVLTF,TGCGCCAGCAGTCAATCGGGGCCAGACTCTGGGGCCAACGTCCTGACTTTC
many,TRBD1,15,TRBV5-1,TRBJ2-1,CASSQQGASYNEQFF,TGCGCCAGCAGCCAGCAGGGGGCCTCCTACAATGAGCAGTTCTTC
once,.,12,TRBV2,TRBJ1-4,CASDPGYEKLFF,TGTGCCAGCGATCCAGGCTATGAAAAACTGTTTTTT
.,.,14,TRBV11-2,TRBJ1-3,CASSQQYSGNTIYF,TGTGCCAGCAGTCAGCAATACTCTGGAAACACCATATATTTT
few,.,14,TRBV30,TRBJ1-2,CAWKVWGDIYGYTF,TGTGCCTGGAAGGTGTGGGGAGATATCTATGGCTACACCTTC
.,.,15,TRBV10-3,TRBJ1-2,CAISSGAATNYGYTF,TGTGCCATCAGCTCGGGGGCAGCGACTAACTATGGCTACACCTTC
few,.,15,TRBV1,TRBJ1-6,CTSRFPGDTNSPLHF,TGCACCAGCAGGTTTCCGGGGGACACCAATTCACCCCTCCACTTT
few,.,14,TRBV4-3,TRBJ1-2,CASSQDPDNYGYTF,TGCGCCAGCAGCCAAGATCCAGACAACTATGGCTACACCTTC
.,TRBD2,14,TRBV29-1,TRBJ2-5,CSVVGSGGGETQYF,TGCAGCGTTGTGGGTAGCGGGGGTGGGGAGACCCAGTACTTC
.,TRBD1,14,TRBV29-1,TRBJ2-5,CSGRRRQGQETQYF,TGCAGTGGCAGACGACGACAGGGGCAAGAGACCCAGTACTTC
few,TRBD1,15,TRBV11-1,TRBJ2-5,CASSLGGQGQETQYF,TGTGCCAGCAGCTTAGGGGGACAGGGACAGGAGACCCAGTACTTC
.,.,10,TRBV2,TRBJ2-7,CASSGGRQYF,TGTGCCAGCAGTGGGGGGAGGCAGTACTTC
.,.,13,TRBV7-2,TRBJ2-5,CASSLRDQETQYF,TGTGCCAGCAGCCTCCGGGACCAAGAGACCCAGTACTTC
.,TRBD2,13,TRBV5-1,TRBJ2-3,CASSREEPGPLYF,TGCGCCAGCTCCCGGGAGGAACCGGGACCTTTGTATTTT
.,.,13,TRBV6-5,TRBJ1-2,CASSLTANYGYTF,TGTGCCAGCAGCCTGACAGCTAACTATGGCTACACCTTC
.,.,12,TRBV5-1,TRBJ2-5,CASSSNQETQYF,TGCGCCAGCAGCTCCAACCAAGAGACCCAGTACTTC
.,.,14,TRBV19,TRBJ2-2,CASTPGPLTGELFF,TGTGCCAGTACGCCGGGACCCCTCACCGGGGAGCTGTTTTTT
.,.,14,TRBV29-1,TRBJ2-2,CSVAGTLNTGELFF,TGCAGCGTTGCCGGGACCTTAAACACCGGGGAGCTGTTTTTT
.,.,13,TRBV4-2,TRBJ1-2,CASSQVSLGGYTF,TGTGCCAGCAGCCAAGTCTCACTTGGGGGCTACACCTTC
.,.,15,TRBV18,TRBJ1-2,CASSPPLIANYGYTF,TGTGCCAGCTCACCCCCGCTAATAGCTAACTATGGCTACACCTTC
.,TRBD2,14,TRBV2,TRBJ2-2,CASMAGGYTGELFF,TGTGCCAGCATGGCGGGGGGTTACACCGGGGAGCTGTTTTTT
few,.,14,TRBV5-1,TRBJ2-7,CASSLEGAVYEQYF,TGCGCCAGCAGCTTGGAAGGAGCGGTCTACGAGCAGTACTTC
.,TRBD1,13,TRBV30,TRBJ2-7,CAWSRDSVWEQYF,TGTGCCTGGAGCCGGGACAGTGTGTGGGAGCAGTACTTC
.,.,14,TRBV2,TRBJ2-2,CAVARDANTGELFF,TGTGCCGTCGCCCGGGACGCGAACACCGGGGAGCTGTTTTTT
.,.,12,TRBV30,TRBJ2-5,CAWKKDQETQYF,TGTGCCTGGAAGAAGGACCAAGAGACCCAGTACTTC
.,.,14,TRBV29-1,TRBJ1-5,CSVVIGNSNQPQHF,TGCAGCGTTGTTATAGGGAATAGCAATCAGCCCCAGCATTTT
few,.,10,TRBV6-4,TRBJ1-6,CASFNSPLHF,TGTGCCAGTTTTAATTCACCCCTCCACTTT
.,.,16,TRBV27,TRBJ1-6,CASSFQGTRSGSPLHF,TGTGCCAGCAGTTTCCAGGGGACGAGGAGTGGTTCACCCCTCCACTTT
.,.,15,TRBV30,TRBJ2-2,CAWSRGLGNTGELFF,TGTGCCTGGAGTAGGGGTTTGGGAAACACCGGGGAGCTGTTTTTT
.,.,14,TRBV7-2,TRBJ2-3,CASSLVLGTDTQYF,TGTGCCAGCAGCTTAGTTCTCGGTACGGATACGCAGTATTTT
.,.,15,TRBV2,TRBJ2-3,CASSGDFGGTDTQYF,TGTGCCAGCAGTGGGGACTTTGGGGGTACAGATACGCAGTATTTT
once,.,13,TRBV27,TRBJ1-1,CASSLSAYTEAFF,TGTGCCAGCAGTTTGTCTGCCTACACTGAAGCTTTCTTT
.,.,15,TRBV4-2,TRBJ2-2,CASSQVSTGTGELFF,TGTGCCAGCAGCCAAGTATCAACCGGTACCGGGGAGCTGTTTTTT
.,.,13,TRBV30,TRBJ1-3,CAWDNLSGNTIYF,TGTGCCTGGGATAACCTCTCTGGAAACACCATATATTTT
.,TRBD1,14,TRBV30,TRBJ1-4,CAWSRDRINEKLFF,TGTGCCTGGAGTAGGGACAGGATTAATGAAAAACTGTTTTTT
.,.,12,TRBV6-1,TRBJ2-3,CASRLITDTQYF,TGTGCCAGCAGACTTATCACAGATACGCAGTATTTT
.,TRBD1,14,TRBV11-1,TRBJ1-1,CASSLGDRATEAFF,TGTGCCAGCAGCTTAGGGGACAGGGCTACTGAAGCTTTCTTT
few,.,15,TRBV6-5,TRBJ1-3,CASKETGMSGNTIYF,TGTGCCAGCAAAGAAACAGGGATGAGTGGAAACACCATATATTTT
.,.,15,TRBV11-2,TRBJ2-1,CASSLAGSSYNEQFF,TGTGCCAGCAGCTTAGCGGGGAGCTCCTACAATGAGCAGTTCTTC
.,TRBD1,15,TRBV11-3,TRBJ2-7,CASSVTGVPPYEQYF,TGTGCCAGCAGCGTGACAGGGGTCCCTCCCTACGAGCAGTACTTC
.,TRBD1,13,TRBV6-5,TRBJ2-2,CASRDREAGELFF,TGTGCCAGCAGGGACAGGGAAGCCGGGGAGCTGTTTTTT
.,.,13,TRBV27,TRBJ1-1,CASRKSGNTEAFF,TGTGCCAGCAGGAAATCAGGGAACACTGAAGCTTTCTTT
.,.,14,TRBV6-5,TRBJ1-1,CASIDSGGNTEAFF,TGTGCCAGCATTGATTCAGGAGGTAACACTGAAGCTTTCTTT
few,.,14,TRBV27,TRBJ2-1,CASSSSFGYNEQFF,TGTGCCAGCAGTTCCTCGTTCGGCTACAATGAGCAGTTCTTC
.,.,14,TRBV25-1,TRBJ1-2,CASRPQGTNYGYTF,TGTGCCAGCAGACCGCAGGGCACTAACTATGGCTACACCTTC